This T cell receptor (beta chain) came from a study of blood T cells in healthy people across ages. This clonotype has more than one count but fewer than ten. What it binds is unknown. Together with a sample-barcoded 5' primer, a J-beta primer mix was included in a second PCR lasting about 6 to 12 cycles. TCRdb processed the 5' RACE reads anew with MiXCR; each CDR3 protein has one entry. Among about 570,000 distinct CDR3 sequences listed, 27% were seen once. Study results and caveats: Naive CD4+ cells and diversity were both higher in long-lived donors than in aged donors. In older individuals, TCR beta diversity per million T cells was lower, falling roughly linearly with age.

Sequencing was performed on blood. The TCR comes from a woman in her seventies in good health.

The CDR3 DNA sequence: TGTGCCAGCAGCTTGCTACAGGGGGTTTACACTGAAGCTTTCTTT. Its protein product is CASSLLQGVYTEAFF. This chain uses TRBV7-3 with TRBJ1-1, with 8 nucleotides matching TRBD1. Germline CDR1 and CDR2: SGHTA and FQGTGA. Trimming removed 3 bases from V and 3 bases from J; junction bases left unmatched: 6. The CDR3 consists of 15 residues.